This T cell receptor (beta chain) was captured by sequencing in a study of blood T cells in healthy people across ages (dated by TCRdb to the mid-2010s). Concerning the study at large: In model experiments, template switching captured about one uniquely barcoded TCR beta cDNA molecule for every two T cells. To track age-related changes in TCR beta repertoire diversity, the study relied on deep sequencing normalized with unique cDNA molecular identifiers. The donors were divided into four age groups: young (average around 17 years), middle-aged (around 41), aged (roughly 60) and long-lived (82). To avoid experimental bias, donors of different ages were distributed randomly across sequencing lanes. Using the same blood draw, the study looked at two additional independent replicas of 1 million unique cDNA reads for two donors, one aged 18 to 30 and the other aged 80 or older. Overall results and qualifications from the work: Observed TCR beta diversity per million T cells fell roughly linearly with age, and a significant reduction was already apparent by age roughly 41. Because donor CMV infection status was unknown, age-related changes in expanded clonotypes were potentially confounded. Compared with the aged group, the long-lived group had more naive CD4+ T cells, fewer expanded clones and increased TCR diversity, a pattern suggesting age selection. Conclusive comparison of naive and antigen-experienced compartments was prevented by the profiling of bulk unsorted PBMCs. There was a strong correlation between observed TCR beta diversity and the percentage of naive T cells measured by flow cytometry. Total diversity estimates from one million sequenced T cells were considered lower bounds and underestimates.

Libraries were constructed by 5' RACE. The instrument was an Illumina HiSeq 2500. A second PCR of about 7 to 12 cycles was performed with a sample-barcoded 5' primer and a J-beta primer mix. A unique molecular identifier was introduced onto each TCR beta cDNA molecule by a template-switch 5' adaptor carrying 12 random nucleotides. Each sample yielded at least 2.5 million CDR3-containing paired-end reads. First-strand cDNA synthesis was performed from all RNA using the Mint cDNA synthesis kit, with priming by a TRBC-specific oligonucleotide. Following uracil-DNA glycosylase treatment, a first 18-cycle PCR with universal primers M1SS and BC2_uni_R was performed on all cDNA. The authors' analysis ran thus. For normalization, 1 million high-quality reads, each with a distinct molecular identifier, were randomly selected from each sample. Instead of being binned into consensus sequences, reads that shared molecular identifiers were thrown out. MiTCR, run with a Q25 quality threshold and the strictest error-elimination algorithm, handled CDR3 identification, clonotype clustering and error correction. A nonparametric unseen species model with Euler transformation was used to estimate a lower bound on total TCR beta diversity. The public sequencing data were trimmed at Q25 with fastp and processed into clonotypes with MiXCR by TCRdb, which kept only in-frame beta chains. CDR3 protein sequences are deduplicated, and each keeps its most common genes and DNA. V and J calls and clone size were set by TCRdb, not the authors. The sample includes roughly 680,000 distinct CDR3 sequences, with 20% to 25% observed a single time. The ten largest make up 3% to 4% of the sample.

The donors were about 40 Caucasian individuals from Russia, aged roughly 6 to 90 years, who were systemically healthy. Ten milliliters of peripheral blood were collected from each donor into EDTA-treated Vacutainer tubes. Ficoll-Paque density-gradient centrifugation was used to isolate PBMCs, with at least 7 million per sample. Trizol reagent was used to extract total RNA from the PBMCs, yielding at least 6 micrograms per sample. The percentages of naive CD45RAhigh/CD27high T cells were determined by flow cytometry on a PBMC aliquot from every donor. According to the germline V gene, CDR1 reads SGHDN and CDR2 reads FVKESK. Between the V and J ends, shortened by 0 bases and 1 base respectively, the junction contains 9 bases. The CDR3 sequence holds 15 residues, the cysteine and phenylalanine included. Only the CDR3 DNA is retained, 45 bases long and in frame from the first base. This clonotype was detected only a few times. There is no known antigen for this receptor. There are no base qualities to consult, and no much larger clone falls within one base.

Material: blood. This TCR was recovered from a man between 65 and 85 years old in good health. The sequence is built from TRBV14 and TRBJ1-1; D gene: possibly TRBD1, on 6 matching bases. The encoded CDR3 is CASSQDRGRNTEAFF. The nucleotide sequence reads as follows: TGTGCCAGCAGCCAAGATCGGGGGCGGAACACTGAAGCTTTCTTT.